Presented here are 30 T cell receptor beta chains from one specimen sequenced in a study of graft-versus-host responses after intestinal transplantation. Their antigens are not known. Data came from immunoSEQ multiplex PCR; TCRdb stores just in-frame clones and leaves some out. The sample contains 88,000 or so clones, 90% of which appear only once. The material was unstimulated CD4+ T cells sorted from spleen or lymph node cells, obtained before intestinal transplant. The source of these receptors is a human donor who received an intestinal transplant.

V is TRBV5-1 and J is TRBJ2-7; D is undetermined. Germline V gene sequence: CDR1 SGHRS, CDR2 YFSETQ. V lost 5 bases and J 2 bases, leaving 11 bases between the germline ends. This CDR3 comprises 13 residues. The CDR3 DNA reads TGCGCCAGCAGACAAACAGCAACCTACGAGCAGTACTTC. It codes for CASRQTATYEQYF.

V is TRBV10-1 and J is TRBJ1-2; maybe TRBD1 (6 bases). The CDR3 extends over 14 amino acids. Germline CDR1 is WNHNN and CDR2 is SYGVQD (reference sequence). Trimming took 8 bases from V and 7 from J, leaving 20 bases between them. The DNA of the CDR3 is TGCGCCAGCTTAAGTTCCCGGACAGTACCTGGCTACACCTTC. Translation gives CASLSSRTVPGYTF.

The chain is built from TRBV7-9 and TRBJ1-2, with 7 bases that match TRBD1. V was clipped by 11 bases and J by 2 bases; unmatched bases: 17. The length of the CDR3 is 16 residues. From germline, CDR1 is SEHNR and CDR2 FQNEAQ (reference sequence). Here the CDR3 DNA reads TGTGCCCTAGGGTGGGACAGCATACTCACAAACTATGGCTACACCTTC. It specifies CALGWDSILTNYGYTF.

This rearrangement joins TRBV9 to TRBJ2-2; TRBD2 matches 8 bases. This CDR3 is built from 15 residues. Germline lookup yields CDR1 SGDLS and CDR2 YYNGEE. With 4 bases clipped from V and 1 base from J, the junction kept 3 bases outside the gene matches. The CDR3 spells CASSPREGNTGELFF. CDR3 DNA sequence: TGTGCCAGCAGCCCACGGGAGGGGAACACCGGGGAGCTGTTTTTT.

The rearrangement uses TRBV5-4 and TRBJ2-7, with a possible D match to TRBD1 (6 bases). Germline CDR1 is SGHNT and CDR2 is YYREEE (reference sequence). The CDR3 has 16 amino acids. The V end was cut by 4 bases, the J end by 4 bases, with 21 bases between. This CDR3 is CASSLGPMAGVYEQYF. The CDR3 nucleotides are TGTGCCAGCAGCCTTGGCCCCATGGCAGGGGTATACGAGCAGTACTTC.

The chain links TRBV6-5 to TRBJ1-6, with 8 bases aligning to TRBD1. V shed 6 bases and J 9 bases; nucleotides not matched to a gene: 10. The germline V gene has CDR1 MNHEY and CDR2 SVGAGI. The CDR3 has 15 amino acids. The CDR3 protein is CASRNNRGGVSPLHF. CDR3 nucleotides: TGTGCCAGCAGAAACAACAGGGGGGGGGTTTCACCCCTCCACTTT.

V and J are TRBV9 and TRBJ2-3, with 7 bases matching TRBD1. CDR1 is SGDLS, CDR2 YYNGEE, per germline. CDR3 length: 13 residues. With 3 bases clipped from V and 4 bases from J, the junction kept 2 bases outside the gene matches. The DNA of the CDR3 is TGTGCCAGCAGCGGACAGGGTTCAGATACGCAGTATTTT. This sequence encodes CASSGQGSDTQYF.

V and J are TRBV7-9 and TRBJ2-7; D is uncertain. Trimming took off 5 bases at V and 1 base at J, with 21 bases between the two ends. The CDR3 covers 17 residues. Germline assignment: CDR1 SEHNR and CDR2 FQNEAQ (reference sequence). CDR3 protein: CASSPNPYEAKSYEQYF. CDR3 DNA: TGTGCCAGCAGCCCCAATCCGTATGAGGCCAAGTCCTACGAGCAGTACTTC.

The V call is TRBV12-5, the J call TRBJ1-2; possible D gene TRBD1, 6 bases. Germline-derived CDR1 and CDR2 are LGHNT and FRNRAP. The CDR3 sequence is 13 residues long. Deletions cut 6 bases from V and 2 bases from J, with 10 bases between. CDR3 amino acids: CASGPGQNYGYTF. CDR3 in DNA: TGTGCTAGTGGACCCGGACAGAACTATGGCTACACCTTC.

A single count supports this clone. The chain has TRBV7-3 and TRBJ1-2, with 7 bases identical to TRBD1. V lost 5 bases to trimming and J lost 6 bases; unmatched junction nucleotides: 12. The CDR3 is made up of 15 amino acids. The germline CDR1 and CDR2 sequences are SGHTA and FQGTGA. CDR3 sequence: CASSTRQGLVDGYTF. As DNA, the CDR3 is TGTGCCAGCAGCACACGACAGGGTTTGGTCGATGGCTACACCTTC.

The genes are TRBV6-5 and TRBJ1-2; D not resolved. Germline V gene sequence: CDR1 MNHEY, CDR2 SVGAGI. The length of the CDR3 is 13 residues. V lost 2 bases and J lost 6, with 10 bases in between. The CDR3 here is CASSYRGLNGYTF. CDR3 sequence (DNA): TGTGCCAGCAGTTACCGCGGGTTGAATGGCTACACCTTC.

This clone was detected only once. The V and J genes are TRBV28 and TRBJ1-2, with D unclear. Trimming took 7 bases from V and 2 from J, leaving 8 bases between them. The CDR3 runs 12 residues. From germline, CDR1 is MDHEN and CDR2 SYDVKM. The CDR3 DNA follows: TGTGCCAGCACTAGGGAGAACTATGGCTACACCTTC. It specifies CASTRENYGYTF.

The V call is TRBV18, the J call TRBJ2-1; 8 bases are shared with TRBD2. V was clipped by 6 bases and J by 0 bases; unmatched bases: 10. This CDR3 is built from 17 residues. CDR1 and CDR2 (germline): KGHSH, LQKENI. The CDR3 sequence: CASSPSGGASSYNEQFF. The CDR3 nucleotides are TGTGCCAGCTCCCCCTCCGGGGGGGCGAGCTCCTACAATGAGCAGTTCTTC.

V gene TRBV5-4 combines with J gene TRBJ2-7; possible D gene TRBD1, 6 bases. The germline CDR1 and CDR2 sequences are SGHNT and YYREEE (reference sequence). Trimming took off 4 bases at V and 1 base at J, with 18 bases between the two ends. This CDR3 is built from 16 residues. CDR3 region: CASSQKQGTLSYEQYF. As DNA, the CDR3 is TGTGCCAGCAGCCAAAAACAGGGAACCCTATCCTACGAGCAGTACTTC. Together with reference TRBV5-4 and TRBJ2-7, the CDR3 gives the full variable domain: ETGVTQSPTHLIKTRGQQVTLRCSSQSGHNTVSWYQQALGQGPQFIFQYYREEENGRGNFPPRFSGLQFPNYSSELNVNALELDDSALYLCASSQKQGTLSYEQYFGPGTRLTVT.

The chain couples TRBV5-1 to TRBJ2-7; 8 bases are a match to TRBD1. V shed 4 bases, J shed 6 bases, and the junction held 15 bases outside the gene matches. The length of the CDR3 is 16 residues. CDR1 is SGHRS and CDR2 is YFSETQ in the germline V gene. The CDR3: CASSHGPGGPSAEQYF. The CDR3, as DNA: TGCGCCAGCAGCCACGGTCCAGGGGGCCCTTCGGCCGAGCAGTACTTC.

The chain is built from TRBV5-8 and TRBJ2-5; 7 bases align to TRBD2. The germline V gene encodes CDR1 SGHTS and CDR2 YDEGEE. V lost 0 bases to trimming and J lost 1 base; unmatched junction nucleotides: 6. The CDR3 runs 16 residues. In nucleotides, the CDR3 is TGTGCCAGCAGCTTGGGGAGCGGGGCGCTCCAAGAGACCCAGTACTTC. This codes for CASSLGSGALQETQYF.

The chain uses TRBV9 and TRBJ2-5; 9 positions match TRBD2. With 0 bases clipped from V and 4 bases from J, the junction kept 4 bases outside the gene matches. The CDR3 runs 15 residues. Germline V gene data show CDR1 as SGDLS and CDR2 as YYNGEE. The CDR3 nucleotides read TGTGCCAGCAGCGTAGATTCAGCGGGGGGAGAGACCCAGTACTTC. Its translation is CASSVDSAGGETQYF.

The CDR3 nucleotides read TGCGCCAGCAGCACCGACAGGGGGCGTGAAAAACTGTTTTTT. Protein sequence: CASSTDRGREKLFF. J is TRBJ1-4 and V is TRBV5-1, with 10 bases lining up with TRBD1. Germline V gene sequence: CDR1 SGHRS, CDR2 YFSETQ. This CDR3 comprises 14 residues. V lost 4 bases, J lost 7 bases, and 4 bases stayed unmatched.

The rearrangement joins TRBV7-2 to TRBJ1-6, with 7 bases that match TRBD1. This CDR3 comprises 15 residues. CDR1 is SGHTA and CDR2 is FQGNSA in the germline V gene. The V segment lost 5 bases and the J segment 10 bases; nucleotides outside the gene matches: 11. The CDR3 coding sequence is TGTGCCAGCAGCCCCTCCGGGACAGCTCCGTCACCCCTCCACTTT. Translating it yields CASSPSGTAPSPLHF.

V is TRBV2 and J is TRBJ2-5; the D gene is possibly TRBD2 (6 bases). The V gene lost 6 bases and the J gene lost 1 base, with 9 bases spanning the gap. Per germline, CDR1 SNHLY and CDR2 FYNNEI. The CDR3 runs to 13 residues. DNA for the CDR3: TGTGCCAGCAGACGGGACTCCCAAGAGACCCAGTACTTC. Encoded protein: CASRRDSQETQYF. Full variable domain (missing parts from reference TRBV2 and TRBJ2-5): EPEVTQTPSHQVTQMGQEVILRCVPISNHLYFYWYRQILGQKVEFLVSFYNNEISEKSEIFDDQFSVERPDGSNFTLKIRSTKLEDSAMYFCASRRDSQETQYFGPGTRLLVL.

The rearrangement joins TRBV4-1 to TRBJ1-1, with 7 bases aligning to TRBD1. The CDR3 is 15 residues long. CDR1 and CDR2 from the germline V gene are MGHRA and YSYEKL. Trimming cost V 0 bases and J 5 bases; bases outside gene matches: 6. This CDR3 reads CASSQDWDSRTEAFF. The CDR3 bases are TGCGCCAGCAGCCAAGATTGGGACAGTAGGACTGAAGCTTTCTTT.

For this clone: Germline and junction disagree at one end, which may indicate a read error. The chain couples TRBV10-1 to TRBJ2-7; possible D gene TRBD1, 5 bases. The CDR3 length is 10 residues. Germline CDR1 WNHNN, CDR2 SYGVQD (reference sequence). The CDR3 region is CASSDSGQGF. The DNA of the CDR3 is TGCGCCAGCAGTGACTCCGGACAAGGCTTC.

DNA of the CDR3: TGTGCCAGCAGCCTACTAGCGGGGGGTCCCCATGAGCAGTTCTTC. This sequence encodes CASSLLAGGPHEQFF. The chain joins TRBV11-3 to TRBJ2-1; TRBD2 aligns across 12 bases. This CDR3 has 15 amino acids. V gave up 5 bases and J gave up 8 bases; unmatched junction bases: 7. Germline-derived CDR1 and CDR2 are SGHNT and YENEEA.

V gene TRBV18 combines with J gene TRBJ1-4; D remains unclear. Trimming stripped 6 bases from V and 3 bases from J, with 17 bases between. The germline gives CDR1 KGHSH, CDR2 LQKENI. CDR3 length: 16 residues. The CDR3 loop reads CASSNTPGGSNEKLFF. The CDR3 nucleotides are TGTGCCAGCTCCAATACCCCCGGCGGGTCTAATGAAAAACTGTTTTTT.

V and J are TRBV12-5 and TRBJ2-7, with TRBD2 identical over 8 bases. The V gene's germline CDR1 is LGHNT and CDR2 FRNRAP. V lost 5 bases, J lost 2 bases, and 5 bases stayed unmatched. This CDR3 comprises 14 residues. The CDR3 bases are TGTGCTAGTGGTCCCACCGGGGGGGCCTACGAGCAGTACTTC. The encoded protein is CASGPTGGAYEQYF.

The J gene is TRBJ2-1, the V gene TRBV5-1, with TRBD2 identical over 9 bases. The junction had 9 bases not matched to a gene; V was cut back by 2 bases and J by 3 bases. The germline V gene has CDR1 SGHRS and CDR2 YFSETQ. This CDR3 is built from 17 residues. The CDR3 spells CASSLGRERGVYNEQFF. For the CDR3, the DNA is TGCGCCAGCAGCTTAGGGCGCGAGCGGGGGGTCTACAATGAGCAGTTCTTC.

This clone was seen a single time. The chain joins TRBV18 to TRBJ2-7; weak D call: TRBD2 (5 bases). The CDR3 is made up of 15 amino acids. CDR1 is KGHSH and CDR2 is LQKENI in the germline V gene. V was shortened by 3 bases and J by 3 bases, with 15 bases between the two germline ends. The CDR3 sequence is CASSPQGSRDYEQYF. The CDR3 DNA reads as TGTGCCAGCTCACCTCAAGGGAGCCGGGACTACGAGCAGTACTTC. Full variable domain (remainder filled in from reference TRBV18 and TRBJ2-7): NAGVMQNPRHLVRRRGQEARLRCSPMKGHSHVYWYRQLPEEGLKFMVYLQKENIIDESGMPKERFSAEFPKEGPSILRIQQVVRGDSAAYFCASSPQGSRDYEQYFGPGTRLTVT.

The J gene is TRBJ1-1, the V gene TRBV20-1, with unresolved D. This CDR3 is built from 11 residues. Germline-derived CDR1 and CDR2 are DFQATT and SNEGSKA (reference sequence). V was cut by 4 bases and J by 1 base, with 4 bases left in between. The CDR3 protein is CSAMRNTEAFF. The CDR3 region has the DNA TGCAGTGCTATGAGGAACACTGAAGCTTTCTTT.

This chain connects TRBV2 to TRBJ1-1; D unresolved. Germline CDR1 and CDR2: SNHLY and FYNNEI. This CDR3 has 13 residues. Trimming removed 0 bases from V and 5 bases from J, with 7 bases in between. This chain's CDR3 is CASSEAGRTEAFF. CDR3 nucleotides: TGTGCCAGCAGTGAAGCTGGCAGAACTGAAGCTTTCTTT.

The V gene is TRBV7-6, the J gene TRBJ2-1, with TRBD2 matching 11 bases. The CDR3 loop spans 17 amino acids. Trimming took 1 base from V and 10 from J; bases not matched to a gene: 12. From germline, CDR1 is SGHVS and CDR2 FNYEAQ. The CDR3 DNA sequence: TGTGCCAGCAGCTTAGGGTTTCGGCTAGCGGGGGGCGGGGAGCAGTTCTTC. Translation gives CASSLGFRLAGGGEQFF. The full variable domain, rest sourced from reference TRBV7-6 and TRBJ2-1, is GAGVSQSPRYKVTKRGQDVALRCDPISGHVSLYWYRQALGQGPEFLTYFNYEAQQDKSGLPNDRFSAERPEGSISTLTIQRTEQRDSAMYRCASSLGFRLAGGGEQFFGPGTRLTVL.